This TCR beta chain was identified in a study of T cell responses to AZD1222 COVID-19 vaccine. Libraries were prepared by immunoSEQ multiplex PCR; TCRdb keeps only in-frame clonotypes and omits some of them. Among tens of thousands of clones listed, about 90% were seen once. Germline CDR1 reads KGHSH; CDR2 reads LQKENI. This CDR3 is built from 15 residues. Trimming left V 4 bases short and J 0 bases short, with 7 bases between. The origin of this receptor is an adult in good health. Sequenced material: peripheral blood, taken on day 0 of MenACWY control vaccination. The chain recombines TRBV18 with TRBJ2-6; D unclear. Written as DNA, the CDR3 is TGTGCCAGCTCACTAGTACCCTCTGGGGCCAACGTCCTGACTTTC. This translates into CASSLVPSGANVLTF.